The 18 T cell receptor beta chains in this list originate from one sample, sequenced in a study of CD8 T cells in ankylosing spondylitis. TCRdb independently ran MiXCR on the 5' RACE reads; one entry per CDR3 protein. Of a few hundred thousand distinct CDR3 sequences listed, under 8.5% are singletons. Study-wide results and limits: A motif in TCR beta, a set of eight highly homologous variants, appeared characteristic of ankylosing spondylitis blood.

For these TCRs, the target antigens are not known. Sequencing input: blood, either unsorted or a sorted T cell fraction (not recorded which). These receptors originate from a male donor with ankylosing spondylitis.

This chain connects TRBV7-2 to TRBJ2-1; no reliable D call. The CDR3 covers 14 residues. From germline, CDR1 is SGHTA and CDR2 FQGNSA. V was clipped by 5 bases and J by 7 bases, with 15 bases between them. CDR3 protein: CASSTTPNKNEQFF. The CDR3 nucleotides are TGTGCCAGCAGCACCACCCCGAACAAGAATGAGCAGTTCTTC.

This clonotype has more than one count but fewer than ten. The chain couples TRBV7-2 to TRBJ2-7; a weak D match, TRBD1 (6 bases). The CDR3 runs 14 residues. From germline, CDR1 is SGHTA and CDR2 FQGNSA. Trimming left V 4 bases short and J 3 bases short, with 13 bases between. CDR3 residues: CASSSGTTLYEQYF. In DNA form, the CDR3 reads TGTGCCAGCAGCTCCGGGACAACTCTCTACGAGCAGTACTTC.

The genes are TRBV21-1 and TRBJ2-7; TRBD2, as called in the table, went unchecked against the DNA. TRBV21-1 is termed a pseudogene. This CDR3 is built from 20 residues. The CDR3 coding sequence is TGTGCCAGCAGCACCTGGGAGGGGACTAGCGGGTCGCTGAGGCCCTACGAGCAGTACTTC. It translates to CASSTWEGTSGSLRPYEQYF.

This clonotype was recorded many times. The J gene is TRBJ2-7, the V gene TRBV5-1; TRBD1 aligns across 8 bases. From germline, CDR1 is SGHRS and CDR2 YFSETQ. The CDR3 totals 16 residues. The J segment lost 3 bases and the V segment lost 0 bases, leaving 8 bases of the junction unmatched. CDR3 sequence (DNA): TGCGCCAGCAGCTTGGGCGCGGCAGGGGGCCTCTACGAGCAGTACTTC. Protein: CASSLGAAGGLYEQYF.

At least ten counts were recorded for this clonotype. The rearrangement uses TRBV2 and TRBJ2-2, with TRBD2 as a possible D gene (6 bases). V lost 7 bases, J lost 6 bases, and 18 bases lay in between. Germline CDR1 is SNHLY and CDR2 is FYNNEI. This CDR3 has 15 amino acids. Here the CDR3 reads CASTVGGTAPGELFF. CDR3 DNA: TGTGCCAGCACCGTGGGAGGTACTGCCCCCGGGGAGCTGTTTTTT. Drawing the rest from reference TRBV2 and TRBJ2-2, the complete variable domain is EPEVTQTPSHQVTQMGQEVILRCVPISNHLYFYWYRQILGQKVEFLVSFYNNEISEKSEIFDDQFSVERPDGSNFTLKIRSTKLEDSAMYFCASTVGGTAPGELFFGEGSRLTVL.

This chain uses TRBV7-7 with TRBJ1-1; D ambiguous. Trimming shortened V by 2 bases and J by 4 bases, and 8 bases separated the two germline ends. Germline V gives CDR1 SSHAT, CDR2 FNYEAQ (reference sequence). The CDR3 loop spans 13 amino acids. The CDR3 region is CASSLSRTTEAFF. The CDR3 DNA is TGTGCCAGCAGCTTAAGTCGCACCACTGAAGCTTTCTTT.

The chain uses TRBV5-1 and TRBJ2-7; 9 nucleotides line up with TRBD1. This CDR3 region has 14 residues. V shed 3 bases and J 3 bases; nucleotides not matched to a gene: 4. Per the germline V gene, CDR1 is SGHRS and CDR2 is YFSETQ. The CDR3 protein is CASSYTGGDYEQYF. The CDR3 DNA reads TGCGCCAGCAGCTATACAGGGGGCGACTACGAGCAGTACTTC.

The CDR3 reads CASSLGLAGESDTQYF. In nucleotides, the CDR3 is TGCGCCAGCAGCTTGGGGTTAGCGGGAGAGTCTGATACGCAGTATTTT. The V gene is TRBV5-1, the J gene TRBJ2-3, with TRBD2 matching over 9 bases. From germline, CDR1 is SGHRS and CDR2 YFSETQ. CDR3 length: 16 residues. The V and J ends lost 0 bases and 6 bases, in that order; junction bases with no gene match: 8.

V gene TRBV29-1 combines with J gene TRBJ2-3; D may be TRBD2 (6 bases). Germline V gene data show CDR1 as SQVTM and CDR2 as ANQGSEA. CDR3 size: 15 residues. Trimming cost V 7 bases and J 0 bases, with 17 bases left between them. The CDR3 sequence is CSDFGTQDSTDTQYF. The CDR3 nucleotides read TGCAGCGATTTCGGGACTCAAGATAGCACAGATACGCAGTATTTT.

Notes on this clonotype: One end of the junction does not line up with germline, which may come from a read error. The V gene is TRBV4-3, the J gene TRBJ2-3, with 9 positions matching TRBD1. The CDR3 runs to 18 residues. Germline V gene sequence: CDR1 LGHNA, CDR2 YSLEER. The CDR3 DNA sequence: TGCGCCAGCAGCAAAGAGGTTCCAGGACAGGGGTCATCAGGTACGCAGTATTTT. Its protein product is CASSKEVPGQGSSGTQYF.

V is TRBV6-1 and J is TRBJ2-1; TRBD1 agrees at 7 bases. Germline V lookup: CDR1 MNHNS, CDR2 SASEGT. The J segment lost 4 bases and the V segment lost 3 bases, leaving 6 bases of the junction unmatched. This CDR3 is 15 amino acids long. CDR3 bases: TGTGCCAGCAGTGAGGGGACAGTTCCTTACAATGAGCAGTTCTTC. Translated, it gives CASSEGTVPYNEQFF.

The genes are TRBV6-2 or TRBV6-3 and TRBJ2-1; 9 bases are shared with TRBD1. The J segment lost 5 bases and the V segment lost 6 bases, leaving 5 bases of the junction unmatched. The CDR3 runs 14 residues. CDR1 and CDR2 from the germline V gene are MNHEY and SVGEGT. The CDR3 protein is CASSRDREDNEQFF. The CDR3 DNA reads as TGTGCCAGCAGCCGGGACAGGGAGGACAATGAGCAGTTCTTC.

The V call is TRBV5-6, the J call TRBJ2-2; D not resolved. Per the germline V gene, CDR1 is SGHDT and CDR2 is YYEEEE. The CDR3 is made up of 13 amino acids. Trimming shortened V by 0 bases and J by 5 bases, and 5 bases separated the two germline ends. As DNA, the CDR3 is TGTGCCAGCAGCTTGGCCTGGACCGGGGAGCTGTTTTTT. Translated, it gives CASSLAWTGELFF.

The CDR3 region has the DNA TGTGCCAGCTCTTTCGCGCAGTACCAAGAGACCCAGTACTTC. This sequence encodes CASSFAQYQETQYF. V is TRBV6-1 and J is TRBJ2-5; D is unclear. The CDR3 covers 14 residues. Between the trimmed V and J ends, which lost 8 bases and 0 bases, there was a span of 13 bases. Germline values: CDR1 MNHNS, CDR2 SASEGT.

V usage is TRBV4-2 and J usage is TRBJ2-2; D possibly corresponds to TRBD2 (7 bases). This CDR3 is built from 14 residues. V shed 8 bases and J shed 4 bases, with 14 bases lying between them. The germline gives CDR1 LGHNA, CDR2 YNFKEQ. The CDR3 protein is CASGQGGGTGELFF. CDR3 in DNA: TGTGCCAGCGGTCAAGGGGGGGGCACCGGGGAGCTGTTTTTT.

The V and J genes are TRBV5-1 and TRBJ2-3; 8 bases fit TRBD2. The V gene end was trimmed by 3 bases and the J gene end by 4 bases; junction bases not matched to a gene: 4. Germline V gene data show CDR1 as SGHRS and CDR2 as YFSETQ. This CDR3 is built from 14 residues. As DNA, the CDR3 is TGCGCCAGCAGCTCCAAGCGGGAGTCAGATACGCAGTATTTT. This codes for CASSSKRESDTQYF.

The chain is built from TRBV18 and TRBJ2-6, with D hard to call. CDR3 length: 15 amino acids. Trimming took 0 bases from V and 0 from J, leaving 3 bases between them. Germline CDR1 is KGHSH and CDR2 is LQKENI. The CDR3 loop reads CASSPPISGANVLTF. As DNA, the CDR3 is TGTGCCAGCTCACCACCGATCTCTGGGGCCAACGTCCTGACTTTC. Complete variable domain (other parts from reference TRBV18 and TRBJ2-6): NAGVMQNPRHLVRRRGQEARLRCSPMKGHSHVYWYRQLPEEGLKFMVYLQKENIIDESGMPKERFSAEFPKEGPSILRIQQVVRGDSAAYFCASSPPISGANVLTFGAGSRLTVL.

This clonotype occurred a few times. This chain connects TRBV3-1 to TRBJ2-7; TRBD1 might be the D (6 bases). The CDR3 is 13 residues long. The germline V gene has CDR1 LGHDT and CDR2 YNNKEL (reference sequence). The ends were cut back, 2 bases at V and 3 bases at J, with 8 bases in the middle. The CDR3 region has the DNA TGTGCCAGCAGCCAAAACAGGGTCTACGAGCAGTACTTC. The encoded protein is CASSQNRVYEQYF.